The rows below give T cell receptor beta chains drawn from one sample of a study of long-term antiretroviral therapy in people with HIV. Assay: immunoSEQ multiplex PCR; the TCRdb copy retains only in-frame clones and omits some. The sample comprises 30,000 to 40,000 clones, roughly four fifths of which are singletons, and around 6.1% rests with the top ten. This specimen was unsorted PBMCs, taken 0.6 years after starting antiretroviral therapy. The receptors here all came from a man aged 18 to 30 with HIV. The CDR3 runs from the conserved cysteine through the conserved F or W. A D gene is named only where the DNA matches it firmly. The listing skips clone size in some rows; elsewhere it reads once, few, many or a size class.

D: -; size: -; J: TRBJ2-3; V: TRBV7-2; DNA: TGTGCCAGCAGCTTAGCGCAGGCTAGCGGCACAGATACGCAGTATTTT; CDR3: CASSLAQASGTDTQYF
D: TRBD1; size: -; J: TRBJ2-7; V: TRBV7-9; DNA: TGTGCCAGCAGCACACGACAGGGGGCTGGGAACGAGCAGTACTTC; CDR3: CASSTRQGAGNEQYF
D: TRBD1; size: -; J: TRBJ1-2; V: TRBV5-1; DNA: TGCGCCAGCAGCCCCCAGGGGGCTGAGGATGGCTACACCTTC; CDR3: CASSPQGAEDGYTF
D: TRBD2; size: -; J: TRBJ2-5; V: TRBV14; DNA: TGTGCCAGCAGTCAACCGGGACTAGCGGGAGAGACAACGACGTACCAAGAGACCCAGTACTTC; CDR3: CASSQPGLAGETTTYQETQYF
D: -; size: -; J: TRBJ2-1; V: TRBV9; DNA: TGTGCCAGCAGCGTAGATCTGCGTAGCGAGCAGTTCTTC; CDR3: CASSVDLRSEQFF
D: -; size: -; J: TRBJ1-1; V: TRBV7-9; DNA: TGTGCCAGCAGCCGCGACATGGGAGTCACTGAAGCTTTCTTT; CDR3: CASSRDMGVTEAFF
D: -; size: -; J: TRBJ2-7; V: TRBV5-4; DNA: TGTGCCAGCAGCTTGGGAGGGGCCCTAGGGATCCCTGGGTACTTC; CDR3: CASSLGGALGIPGYF
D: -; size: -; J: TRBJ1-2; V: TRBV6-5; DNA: TGTGCCAGCAGAAACCTCTTAAGCTATGGCTACACCTTC; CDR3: CASRNLLSYGYTF
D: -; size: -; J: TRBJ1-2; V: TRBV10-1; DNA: TGCGCCAGCAGACAAAATTATATGAACTATGGCTACACCTTC; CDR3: CASRQNYMNYGYTF
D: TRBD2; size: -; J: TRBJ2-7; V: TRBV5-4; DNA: TGTGCCAGCAGTTTGAGCGGGAGGGGGTCCTACGAGCAGTACTTC; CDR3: CASSLSGRGSYEQYF
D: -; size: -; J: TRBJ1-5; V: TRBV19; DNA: TGTGCCACCCGGGACACCAGGGGACAACAGCCCCAGCATTTT; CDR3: CATRDTRGQQPQHF
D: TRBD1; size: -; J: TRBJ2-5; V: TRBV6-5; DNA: TGTGCCAGCAGTCCCGCGGGACAGGGGGGAGAGACCCAGTACTTC; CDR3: CASSPAGQGGETQYF
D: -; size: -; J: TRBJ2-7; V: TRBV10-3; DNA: TGTGCCATCAGGCACCCCGAAACTTATGGGGACGAGCAGTACTTC; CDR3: CAIRHPETYGDEQYF
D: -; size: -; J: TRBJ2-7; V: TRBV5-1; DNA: TGCGCCAGCACAAACCCCAATGGCAGGGCATCCTACGAGCAGTACTTC; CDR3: CASTNPNGRASYEQYF
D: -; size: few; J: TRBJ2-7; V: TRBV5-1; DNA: TGCGCCAGCAAGGGAGCTAACGAGCAGTACTTC; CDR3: CASKGANEQYF
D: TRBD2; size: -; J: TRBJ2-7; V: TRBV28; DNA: TGTGCCAGCAGTTTAAAAGGGAGGGCCTACGAGCAGTACTTC; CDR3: CASSLKGRAYEQYF
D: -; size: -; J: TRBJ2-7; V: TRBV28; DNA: TGTGCCAGCCTAGGGGGGAGCGCCTACGAGCAGTACTTC; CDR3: CASLGGSAYEQYF
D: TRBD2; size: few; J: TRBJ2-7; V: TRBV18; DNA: TGTGCCAGCTCACCCAGCGGGAGCGGGTACGAGCAGTACTTC; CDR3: CASSPSGSGYEQYF
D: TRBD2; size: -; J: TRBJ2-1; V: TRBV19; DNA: TGTGCCAGTAGTCTAACCGGGACTAGCGGCAATGAGCAGTTCTTC; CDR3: CASSLTGTSGNEQFF
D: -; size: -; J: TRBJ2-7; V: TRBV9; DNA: TGTGCCAGCAGCGTTTCGGACAGAAGTTTAAGCTACGAGCAGTACTTC; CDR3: CASSVSDRSLSYEQYF
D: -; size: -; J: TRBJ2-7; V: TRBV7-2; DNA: TGTGCCAGCAGCTGGGGACGATACTACGAGCAGTACTTC; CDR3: CASSWGRYYEQYF
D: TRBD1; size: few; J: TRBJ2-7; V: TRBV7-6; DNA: TGTGCCAGCAGCTCCCGACAGGGTGGGCCCTACGAGCAGTACTTC; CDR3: CASSSRQGGPYEQYF
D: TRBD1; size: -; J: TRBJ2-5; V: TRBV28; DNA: TGTGCCAGCAGTTTATCAGGGGGCGAGACCCAGTACTTC; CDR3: CASSLSGGETQYF
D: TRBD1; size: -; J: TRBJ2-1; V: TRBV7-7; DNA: TGTGCTAGCAGCCGTGACAGGGGCGGGGAGCAGTTCTTC; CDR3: CASSRDRGGEQFF
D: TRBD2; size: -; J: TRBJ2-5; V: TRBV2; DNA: TGTGCCAGCGGTAGGCGGGGGGGTGAGACCCAGTACTTC; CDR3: CASGRRGGETQYF
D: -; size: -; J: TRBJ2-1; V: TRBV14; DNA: TGTGCCAGCAGCCGGGGCAATGAGCAGTTCTTC; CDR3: CASSRGNEQFF
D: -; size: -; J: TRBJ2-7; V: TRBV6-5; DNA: TGTGCCAGCAGTGGTCCCGGGACCTCGTCGGTGGAGCAGTACTTC; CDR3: CASSGPGTSSVEQYF
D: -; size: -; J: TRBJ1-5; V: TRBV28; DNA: TGTGCCAGCAGGGGAGGGGAGGGTAACAATCAGCCCCAGCATTTT; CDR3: CASRGGEGNNQPQHF